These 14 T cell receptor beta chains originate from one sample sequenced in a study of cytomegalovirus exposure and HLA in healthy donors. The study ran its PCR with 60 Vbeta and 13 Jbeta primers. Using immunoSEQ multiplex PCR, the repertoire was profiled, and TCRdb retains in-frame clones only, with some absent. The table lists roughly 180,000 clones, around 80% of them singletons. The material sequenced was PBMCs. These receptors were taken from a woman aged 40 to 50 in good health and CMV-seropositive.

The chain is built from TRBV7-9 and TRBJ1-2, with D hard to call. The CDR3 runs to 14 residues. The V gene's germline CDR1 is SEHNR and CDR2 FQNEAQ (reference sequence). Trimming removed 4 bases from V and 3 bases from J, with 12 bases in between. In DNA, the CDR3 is TGTGCCAGCAGCTCATCTACCCGGGACTATGGCTACACCTTC. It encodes CASSSSTRDYGYTF. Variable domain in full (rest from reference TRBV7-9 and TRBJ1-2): DTGVSQNPRHKITKRGQNVTFRCDPISEHNRLYWYRQTLGQGPEFLTYFQNEAQLEKSRLLSDRFSAERPKGSFSTLEIQRTEQGDSAMYLCASSSSTRDYGYTFGSGTRLTVV.

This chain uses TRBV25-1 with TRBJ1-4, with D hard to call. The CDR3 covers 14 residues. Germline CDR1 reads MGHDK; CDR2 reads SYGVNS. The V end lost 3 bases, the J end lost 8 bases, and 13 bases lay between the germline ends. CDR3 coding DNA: TGTGCCAGCAGTGAGGAGTCGATCGGCGAAAAACTGTTTTTT. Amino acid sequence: CASSEESIGEKLFF.

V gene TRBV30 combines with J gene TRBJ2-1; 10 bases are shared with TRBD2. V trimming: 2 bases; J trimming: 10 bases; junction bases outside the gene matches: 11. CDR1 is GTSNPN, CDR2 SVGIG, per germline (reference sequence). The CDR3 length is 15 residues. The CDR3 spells CAWSSSGRAPEEQFF. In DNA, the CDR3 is TGTGCCTGGAGTTCAAGCGGGAGGGCCCCAGAAGAGCAGTTCTTC. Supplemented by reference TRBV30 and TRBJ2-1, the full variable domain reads SQTIHQWPATLVQPVGSPLSLECTVEGTSNPNLYWYRQAAGRGLQLLFYSVGIGQISSEVPQNLSASRPQDRQFILSSKKLLLSDSGFYLCAWSSSGRAPEEQFFGPGTRLTVL.

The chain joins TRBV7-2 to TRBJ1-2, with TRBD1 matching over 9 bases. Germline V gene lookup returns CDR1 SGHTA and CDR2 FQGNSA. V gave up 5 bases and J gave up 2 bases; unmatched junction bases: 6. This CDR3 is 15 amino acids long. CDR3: CASSKDRGTNYGYTF. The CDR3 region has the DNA TGTGCCAGCAGCAAGGACAGGGGAACCAACTATGGCTACACCTTC.

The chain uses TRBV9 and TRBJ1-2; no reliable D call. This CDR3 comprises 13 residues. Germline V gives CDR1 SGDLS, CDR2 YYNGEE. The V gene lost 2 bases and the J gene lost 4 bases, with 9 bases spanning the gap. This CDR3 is CASSVDGVYGYTF. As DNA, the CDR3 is TGTGCCAGCAGCGTGGACGGGGTCTATGGCTACACCTTC.

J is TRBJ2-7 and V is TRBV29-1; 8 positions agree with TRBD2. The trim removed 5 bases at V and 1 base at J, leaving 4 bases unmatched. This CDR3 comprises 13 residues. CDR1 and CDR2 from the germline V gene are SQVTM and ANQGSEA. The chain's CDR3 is CSVYTGGSYEQYF. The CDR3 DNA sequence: TGCAGCGTTTATACGGGGGGGTCCTACGAGCAGTACTTC.

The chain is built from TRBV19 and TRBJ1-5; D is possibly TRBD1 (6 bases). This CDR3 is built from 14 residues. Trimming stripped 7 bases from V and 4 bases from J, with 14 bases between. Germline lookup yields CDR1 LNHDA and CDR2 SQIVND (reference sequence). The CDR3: CASNQQGLNQPQHF. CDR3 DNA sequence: TGTGCCAGTAATCAACAGGGTTTGAATCAGCCCCAGCATTTT.

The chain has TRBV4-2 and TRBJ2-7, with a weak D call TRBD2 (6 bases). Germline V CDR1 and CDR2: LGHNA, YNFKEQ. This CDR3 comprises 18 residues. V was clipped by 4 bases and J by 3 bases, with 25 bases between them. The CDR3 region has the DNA TGTGCCAGCAGCCGAGAGAGGTACGGGAGAGGGATCGTCTACGAGCAGTACTTC. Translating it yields CASSRERYGRGIVYEQYF.

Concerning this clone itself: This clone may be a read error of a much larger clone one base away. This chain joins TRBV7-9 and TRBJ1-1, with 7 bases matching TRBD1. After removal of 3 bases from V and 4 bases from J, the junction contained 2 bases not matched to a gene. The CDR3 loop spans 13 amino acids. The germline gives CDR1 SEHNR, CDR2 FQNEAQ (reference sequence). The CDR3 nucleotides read TGTGCCAGCAGCTTTCAGGGGGGCACTGAAGCTTTCTTT. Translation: CASSFQGGTEAFF.

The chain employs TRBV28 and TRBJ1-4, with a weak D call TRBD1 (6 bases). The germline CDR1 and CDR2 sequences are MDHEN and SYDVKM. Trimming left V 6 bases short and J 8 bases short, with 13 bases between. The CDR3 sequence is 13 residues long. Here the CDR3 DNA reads TGTGCCAGCAGAGGGGGGGCTGGGGAAAAACTGTTTTTT. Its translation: CASRGGAGEKLFF.

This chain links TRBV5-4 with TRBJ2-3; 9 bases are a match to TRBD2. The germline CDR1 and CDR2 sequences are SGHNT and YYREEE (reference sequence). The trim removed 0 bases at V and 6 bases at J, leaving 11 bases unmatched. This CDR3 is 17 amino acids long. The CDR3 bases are TGTGCCAGCAGCTTGGGCCTGGGCGGGAGGGCGACCGATACGCAGTATTTT. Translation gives CASSLGLGGRATDTQYF. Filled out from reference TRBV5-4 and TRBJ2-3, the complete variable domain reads ETGVTQSPTHLIKTRGQQVTLRCSSQSGHNTVSWYQQALGQGPQFIFQYYREEENGRGNFPPRFSGLQFPNYSSELNVNALELDDSALYLCASSLGLGGRATDTQYFGPGTRLTVL.

CDR3 DNA sequence: TGTGCCAGCAGTTCAGGACAGGGAAACTATGGCTACACCTTC. Translating gives CASSSGQGNYGYTF. V is TRBV28 and J is TRBJ1-2, with 8 bases lining up with TRBD1. The germline CDR1 and CDR2 sequences are MDHEN and SYDVKM. V shed 4 bases, J shed 2 bases, and the junction held 3 bases outside the gene matches. This CDR3 comprises 14 residues.

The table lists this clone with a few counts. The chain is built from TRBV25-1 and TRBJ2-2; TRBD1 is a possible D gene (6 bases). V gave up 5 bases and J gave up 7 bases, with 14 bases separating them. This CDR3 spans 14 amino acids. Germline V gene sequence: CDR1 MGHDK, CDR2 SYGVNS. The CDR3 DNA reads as TGTGCCAGCAGTCGATTGGGGGCGGACGGGGAGCTGTTTTTT. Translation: CASSRLGADGELFF.

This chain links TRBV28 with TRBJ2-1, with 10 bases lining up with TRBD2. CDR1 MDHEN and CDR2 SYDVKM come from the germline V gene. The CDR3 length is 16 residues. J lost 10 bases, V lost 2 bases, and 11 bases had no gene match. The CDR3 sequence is CASSLISSSGRGEQFF. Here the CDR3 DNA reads TGTGCCAGCAGTTTAATATCGTCTAGCGGGAGAGGCGAGCAGTTCTTC. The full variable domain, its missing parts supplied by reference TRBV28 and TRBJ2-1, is DVKVTQSSRYLVKRTGEKVFLECVQDMDHENMFWYRQDPGLGLRLIYFSYDVKMKEKGDIPEGYSVSREKKERFSLILESASTNQTSMYLCASSLISSSGRGEQFFGPGTRLTVL.